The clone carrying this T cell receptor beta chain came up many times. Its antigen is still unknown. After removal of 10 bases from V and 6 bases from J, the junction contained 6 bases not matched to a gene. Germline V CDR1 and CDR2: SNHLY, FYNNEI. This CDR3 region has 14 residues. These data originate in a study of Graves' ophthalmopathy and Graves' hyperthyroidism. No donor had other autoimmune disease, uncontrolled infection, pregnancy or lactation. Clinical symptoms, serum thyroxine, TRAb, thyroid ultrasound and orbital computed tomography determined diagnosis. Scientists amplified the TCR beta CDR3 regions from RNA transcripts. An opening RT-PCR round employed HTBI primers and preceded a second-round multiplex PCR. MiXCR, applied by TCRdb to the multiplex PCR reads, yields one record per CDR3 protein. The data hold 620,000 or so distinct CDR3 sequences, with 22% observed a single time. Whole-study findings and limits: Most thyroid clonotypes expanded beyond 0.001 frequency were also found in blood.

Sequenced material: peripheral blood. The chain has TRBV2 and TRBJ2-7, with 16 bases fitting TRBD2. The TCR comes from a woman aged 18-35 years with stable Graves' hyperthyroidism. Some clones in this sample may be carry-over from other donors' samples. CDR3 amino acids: CAIGTSGGAGEQYF. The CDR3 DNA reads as TGTGCCATCGGGACTAGCGGGGGGGCCGGCGAGCAGTACTTC.